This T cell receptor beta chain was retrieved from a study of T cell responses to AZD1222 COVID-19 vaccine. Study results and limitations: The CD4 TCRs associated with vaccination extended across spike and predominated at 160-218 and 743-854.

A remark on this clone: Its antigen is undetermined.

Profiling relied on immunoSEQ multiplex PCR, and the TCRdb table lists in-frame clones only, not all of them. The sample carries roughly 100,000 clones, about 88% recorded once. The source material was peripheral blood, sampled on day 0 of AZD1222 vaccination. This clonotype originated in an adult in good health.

The CDR3 protein is CASSVDGGYGISSTDTQYF. The DNA of the CDR3 is TGTGCCAGCAGCGTAGATGGTGGGTATGGCATCTCTAGCACAGATACGCAGTATTTT. The genes are TRBV9 and TRBJ2-3, with D hard to call. CDR1 SGDLS and CDR2 YYNGEE come from the germline V gene. Trimming removed 0 bases from V and 0 bases from J, with 20 bases in between. The CDR3 has 19 amino acids.